The clone carrying this T cell receptor beta chain has ten or more counts. What it binds is not known. TCR beta CDR3 amplification from genomic DNA was performed by two-round multiplex PCR. Every TRBV and TRBJ gene had its own specific primer in first-round PCR. Via MiXCR, TCRdb re-called the multiplex PCR reads, giving one row per CDR3 protein. The sample contains 20,000 or so distinct CDR3 sequences, approximately 39% of which appear only once. The data originate from a study of prognosis after radiotherapy for stage I lung cancer. Study results and limitations: Reportedly, the usage of TRBV and TRBJ genes was not the same in patients with and without metastases.

This CDR3 contains 14 residues. CDR1 SGDLS and CDR2 YYNGEE come from the germline V gene. Deletions cut 0 bases from V and 5 bases from J, with 8 bases between. Blood draws of roughly 6 milliliters of peripheral blood occurred at each of two time points. The V and J genes are TRBV9 and TRBJ2-2; TRBD1 is a possible D gene (6 bases). The receptor comes from a donor at least 50 years old with non-small cell lung cancer. Material: PBMCs, obtained before or after stereotactic body radiation therapy (not recorded which). The CDR3 bases are TGTGCCAGCAGCGTAGAGGGGGAAACCGGGGAGCTGTTTTTT. It codes for CASSVEGETGELFF.